Sequencing of this T cell receptor beta chain was carried out in a study of cytomegalovirus exposure and HLA in healthy donors. Overall study results and limits: According to a later analysis, donors in an Asian-associated ancestry cluster reportedly had fewer N-insertions than the roughly 670-donor mean.

PCR amplification relied on 60 Vbeta primers (plus 13 Jbeta primers). TCRdb's copy holds only in-frame clones and misses some; the assay was immunoSEQ multiplex PCR. The sample records 80,000 to 100,000 clones, about four fifths being singletons. Notes on this clone: Antigen: not known.

V lost 4 bases to trimming and J lost 5 bases; unmatched junction nucleotides: 2. Germline V gives CDR1 SQVTM, CDR2 ANQGSEA. This CDR3 has 12 residues. The chain couples TRBV29-1 to TRBJ2-1, with TRBD2 identical over 7 bases. Source material: PBMCs. The receptor was derived from a man aged 18 to 29 in good health and CMV-seropositive. The DNA of the CDR3 is TGCAGCGTTGGCGGGGGTCACAATGAGCAGTTCTTC. Translating gives CSVGGGHNEQFF.